The 27 T cell receptor beta chains reported below all come from one sample, sequenced in a study of cytomegalovirus exposure and HLA in healthy donors (dated by TCRdb to about 2017). Library generation was performed with the immunoSEQ multiplex PCR assay. For the multiplex PCR, a mixture combining 60 forward primers for TCR Vbeta segments and 13 reverse primers for TCR Jbeta segments was used. TCRdb took this table from immuneACCESS and kept in-frame rearrangements with V and J called. Such tables lack part of the clones; where checked against another copy, unresolved V genes explain under half of the gap, and the rest is unexplained. Recorded for this sample are fewer than 200,000 clones; 80% to 85% of them occurred a single time. The ten biggest clones cover about 1.7% of the sample. Sequences were obtained from PBMCs. These receptors were taken from a woman aged 18 to 35 in good health and CMV-seronegative.

J is TRBJ2-1 and V is TRBV7-2; tentative D call: TRBD2 (6 bases). The CDR3 is 16 residues long. Between the trimmed V and J ends, which lost 1 base and 0 bases, there was a span of 10 bases. The germline CDR1 and CDR2 sequences are SGHTA and FQGNSA. The DNA of the CDR3 is TGTGCCAGCAGCTTAGGAGGAGGGGTCTCCTACAATGAGCAGTTCTTC. As protein: CASSLGGGVSYNEQFF.

V is TRBV11-2 and J is TRBJ2-5, with D possibly TRBD2 on 7 matching bases. The V and J ends lost 3 bases and 7 bases respectively, with 15 bases between them. The CDR3 is made up of 14 amino acids. Germline V gene data show CDR1 as SGHAT and CDR2 as FQNNGV. CDR3 sequence reads: CASSFGTAGATQYF. Here the CDR3 DNA reads TGTGCCAGCAGCTTTGGAACGGCGGGGGCGACCCAGTACTTC. The full variable domain, its missing parts supplied by reference TRBV11-2 and TRBJ2-5, is EAGVAQSPRYKIIEKRQSVAFWCNPISGHATLYWYQQILGQGPKLLIQFQNNGVVDDSQLPKDRFSAERLKGVDSTLKIQPAKLEDSAVYLCASSFGTAGATQYFGPGTRLLVL.

The chain joins TRBV18 to TRBJ2-3, with TRBD2 matching 9 bases. Germline V gene lookup returns CDR1 KGHSH and CDR2 LQKENI. CDR3 length: 15 residues. V shed 1 base and J 3 bases; nucleotides not matched to a gene: 2. CDR3 nucleotides: TGTGCCAGCTCACCACAGCTAGCGGGAACAGATACGCAGTATTTT. It is translated as CASSPQLAGTDTQYF.

The J gene is TRBJ2-5, the V gene TRBV15; D remains ambiguous. Trimming removed 0 bases from V and 4 bases from J, with 9 bases in between. The CDR3 extends over 14 amino acids. CDR1 LNHNV and CDR2 YYDKDF come from the germline V gene (reference sequence). This CDR3 reads CATSREGLRETQYF. CDR3 bases: TGTGCCACCAGCAGAGAGGGCTTAAGAGAGACCCAGTACTTC.

The rearrangement links TRBV2 to TRBJ2-5; D may be TRBD1 (6 bases). V lost 6 bases and J 5 bases, leaving 22 bases between the germline ends. The germline V gene encodes CDR1 SNHLY and CDR2 FYNNEI. The CDR3 runs 16 residues. CDR3 residues: CASRGLNRAEGETQYF. In DNA, the CDR3 is TGTGCCAGCAGGGGCCTAAACAGGGCCGAGGGGGAGACCCAGTACTTC.

V gene TRBV19 combines with J gene TRBJ2-4, with D possibly being TRBD1 (6 bases). The CDR3 loop spans 17 amino acids. In germline, CDR1 is LNHDA, CDR2 SQIVND (reference sequence). V lost 6 bases to trimming and J lost 0 bases, with 18 bases between them. This CDR3 is CASSQNRASLAKNIQYF. The CDR3 DNA reads TGTGCCAGTAGCCAAAACAGGGCGTCCCTAGCCAAAAACATTCAGTACTTC.

This clone has a handful of counts. The chain carries TRBV7-9 and TRBJ1-1, with TRBD1 matching 7 bases. CDR1 SEHNR and CDR2 FQNEAQ come from the germline V gene (reference sequence). The CDR3 has 16 amino acids. Trimming removed 4 bases from V and 0 bases from J; junction bases left unmatched: 8. CDR3 nucleotide sequence: TGTGCCAGCAGCTCTCCGGGACAGAGCATGAACACTGAAGCTTTCTTT. Translating it yields CASSSPGQSMNTEAFF.

The chain uses TRBV2 and TRBJ1-2; possibly TRBD1 for D (6 bases). Germline V lookup: CDR1 SNHLY, CDR2 FYNNEI. Trimming removed 6 bases from V and 0 bases from J, with 14 bases in between. The CDR3 is made up of 15 amino acids. The CDR3 region is CASRFRGWTNYGYTF. DNA of the CDR3: TGTGCCAGCAGATTCAGGGGATGGACTAACTATGGCTACACCTTC. The full variable domain, rest sourced from reference TRBV2 and TRBJ1-2, is EPEVTQTPSHQVTQMGQEVILRCVPISNHLYFYWYRQILGQKVEFLVSFYNNEISEKSEIFDDQFSVERPDGSNFTLKIRSTKLEDSAMYFCASRFRGWTNYGYTFGSGTRLTVV.

The rearrangement uses TRBV5-1 and TRBJ2-1; D ambiguous. The CDR3 covers 15 residues. Germline V gene lookup returns CDR1 SGHRS and CDR2 YFSETQ. Between the trimmed V and J ends, which lost 1 base and 8 bases, there was a span of 16 bases. CDR3 amino acids: CASSLYNARLDEQFF. The CDR3, as DNA: TGCGCCAGCAGCTTGTACAACGCTAGGCTGGATGAGCAGTTCTTC.

The chain employs TRBV28 and TRBJ1-1, with 8 bases identical to TRBD1. The trim removed 6 bases at V and 8 bases at J, leaving 14 bases unmatched. The germline CDR1 and CDR2 sequences are MDHEN and SYDVKM. The CDR3 runs to 15 residues. The CDR3: CASRGTGGRWAEAFF. CDR3 DNA: TGTGCCAGCAGGGGAACAGGGGGGAGGTGGGCCGAAGCTTTCTTT.

The V call is TRBV4-1, the J call TRBJ1-1; 11 bases fit TRBD1. The V gene's germline CDR1 is MGHRA and CDR2 YSYEKL. V was clipped by 6 bases and J by 10 bases; unmatched bases: 19. The CDR3 sequence is 17 residues long. The CDR3 nucleotides are TGCGCCAGCAGTCCGGACCCGACCGTGGGGACAGGGGGAGGAGCTTTCTTT. Translating gives CASSPDPTVGTGGGAFF.

This chain joins TRBV4-3 and TRBJ2-3; 7 bases are a match to TRBD2. After removal of 5 bases from V and 2 bases from J, the junction contained 7 bases not matched to a gene. CDR1 and CDR2 from the germline V gene are LGHNA and YSLEER. The CDR3 has 15 amino acids. The CDR3 sequence: CASSTSRGITDTQYF. CDR3 coding DNA: TGCGCCAGCAGCACCTCGCGGGGGATCACAGATACGCAGTATTTT.

This clone was picked up a small number of times. The J gene is TRBJ2-2, the V gene TRBV6-5; 7 bases are shared with TRBD2. The CDR3 extends over 14 amino acids. Germline assignment: CDR1 MNHEY and CDR2 SVGAGI. J gave up 7 bases and V 4 bases, and 6 bases lay outside the gene matches. CDR3 sequence (DNA): TGTGCCAGCAGTTCGATAGGACTAGACGGGGAGCTGTTTTTT. Its translation is CASSSIGLDGELFF.

This clone appeared once. The CDR3 region is CASSGAGGMGYGYTF. DNA for the CDR3: TGTGCCAGCAGTGGGGCAGGGGGCATGGGCTATGGCTACACCTTC. The chain recombines TRBV6-6 with TRBJ1-2, with 8 bases that match TRBD1. The CDR3 runs 15 residues. CDR1 is MNHNY, CDR2 SVGAGI, per germline (reference sequence). Germline trimming cut 5 bases from V and 4 bases from J; bases unmatched to any gene: 9.

The rearrangement joins TRBV18 to TRBJ1-4; TRBD1 is a possible D gene (6 bases). V shed 6 bases and J shed 8 bases, with 19 bases lying between them. There are 15 residues in the CDR3. The germline CDR1 and CDR2 sequences are KGHSH and LQKENI. The CDR3: CASSPDGGAGEKLFF. CDR3 coding DNA: TGTGCCAGCTCCCCGGACGGGGGGGCTGGGGAAAAACTGTTTTTT.

The rearrangement uses TRBV15 and TRBJ2-7; maybe TRBD1 (5 bases). Between the trimmed V and J ends, which lost 1 base and 5 bases, there was a span of 15 bases. CDR3 size: 15 residues. CDR1 LNHNV and CDR2 YYDKDF come from the germline V gene (reference sequence). The chain's CDR3 is CATSRVQESFHEQYF. The CDR3 DNA reads TGTGCCACCAGCAGAGTACAGGAGAGTTTCCACGAGCAGTACTTC.

The genes are TRBV10-2 and TRBJ1-3, with TRBD1 matching 8 bases. CDR1 is WSHSY and CDR2 is SAAADI in the germline V gene. V was pared by 0 bases and J by 4 bases, with 5 bases of the junction left unmatched. CDR3 length: 16 amino acids. The CDR3 bases are TGCGCCAGCAGTGAGTCCCGGACAGGGTTAGGAAACACCATATATTTT. It specifies CASSESRTGLGNTIYF.

This chain connects TRBV28 to TRBJ2-2, with 11 bases lining up with TRBD2. The CDR3 runs to 15 residues. Germline values: CDR1 MDHEN, CDR2 SYDVKM. V was clipped by 6 bases and J by 6 bases; unmatched bases: 6. DNA for the CDR3: TGTGCCAGCAGCCTACTAGCGGGAGATCCCGGGGAGCTGTTTTTT. This translates into CASSLLAGDPGELFF.

The genes are TRBV11-2 and TRBJ2-3, with a weak D call TRBD2 (6 bases). Looked up from germline, CDR1 is SGHAT and CDR2 is FQNNGV. Trimming shortened V by 5 bases and J by 6 bases, and 21 bases separated the two germline ends. The CDR3 is 16 residues long. In DNA form, the CDR3 reads TGTGCCAGCAGCCCCCTTGCGGGGTCTAATCGGGATACGCAGTATTTT. It is translated as CASSPLAGSNRDTQYF.

The J gene is TRBJ1-6, the V gene TRBV9; maybe TRBD1 (6 bases). Trimming took 3 bases from V and 6 from J, leaving 13 bases between them. This CDR3 contains 15 residues. The germline CDR1 and CDR2 sequences are SGDLS and YYNGEE. The CDR3 reads CASSESGVSNSPLHF. CDR3 nucleotides: TGTGCCAGCAGCGAATCAGGGGTCTCTAATTCACCCCTCCACTTT.

The chain has TRBV2 and TRBJ2-3; TRBD2 matches at 15 bases. Germline lookup yields CDR1 SNHLY and CDR2 FYNNEI. The CDR3 loop spans 17 amino acids. The junction had 5 bases not matched to a gene; V was cut back by 2 bases and J by 5 bases. The CDR3 DNA is TGTGCCAGCAGTGAACCCTGGACTAGCGGGAGGGTAGATACGCAGTATTTT. Translating it yields CASSEPWTSGRVDTQYF.

This chain joins TRBV5-4 and TRBJ2-1, with 10 nucleotides matching TRBD2. The trim removed 6 bases at V and 13 bases at J, leaving 22 bases unmatched. Germline CDR1 reads SGHNT; CDR2 reads YYREEE (reference sequence). CDR3 length: 17 amino acids. The CDR3 nucleotides read TGTGCCAGCAACCCCGGGGGGGGACCGACTAGCGGGTTTTACCAGTTCTTC. Translation gives CASNPGGGPTSGFYQFF.

The chain combines TRBV6-6 with TRBJ2-7; 7 nucleotides align to TRBD1. CDR1 MNHNY and CDR2 SVGAGI come from the germline V gene (reference sequence). The CDR3 totals 15 residues. Trimming took 0 bases from V and 4 from J; bases not matched to a gene: 6. The CDR3, as DNA: TGTGCCAGCAGTTACTCGAACCCGGGACAGTACGAGCAGTACTTC. Translated, it gives CASSYSNPGQYEQYF.

The chain employs TRBV28 and TRBJ2-7, with 7 bases lining up with TRBD1. V shed 2 bases, J shed 6 bases, and the junction held 10 bases outside the gene matches. This CDR3 is 15 amino acids long. Germline-derived CDR1 and CDR2 are MDHEN and SYDVKM. The CDR3 loop is CASSLARQGLREQYF. The CDR3 DNA sequence: TGTGCCAGCAGTTTAGCGAGACAGGGTCTTCGCGAGCAGTACTTC.

The CDR3 is CANPKLGQSRRKSSYEQYF. CDR3 DNA sequence: TGCGCCAACCCCAAATTAGGACAGAGCAGGCGGAAGAGCTCCTACGAGCAGTACTTC. J is TRBJ2-7 and V is TRBV10-1; D possibly corresponds to TRBD1 (6 bases). There are 19 residues in the CDR3. The ends were cut back, 10 bases at V and 0 bases at J, with 31 bases in the middle. Looked up from germline, CDR1 is WNHNN and CDR2 is SYGVQD (reference sequence).

The V gene is TRBV6-6, the J gene TRBJ2-5; TRBD1 is a possible D gene (6 bases). CDR1 MNHNY and CDR2 SVGAGI come from the germline V gene (reference sequence). The CDR3 length is 15 residues. The ends were cut back, 1 base at V and 6 bases at J, with 15 bases in the middle. The chain's CDR3 is CASSYYTGQGQTQYF. CDR3 DNA sequence: TGTGCCAGCAGTTACTATACAGGGCAAGGACAGACCCAGTACTTC.

The V gene is TRBV19, the J gene TRBJ2-2; D gene uncertain. This CDR3 has 14 amino acids. CDR1 is LNHDA, CDR2 SQIVND, per germline (reference sequence). V was trimmed by 0 bases and J by 6 bases, leaving 8 bases between them. Here the CDR3 reads CASSIDRPSGELFF. Written as DNA, the CDR3 is TGTGCCAGTAGTATAGACAGGCCTTCCGGGGAGCTGTTTTTT.